This T cell receptor beta chain is drawn from a study of beta chain features in type 1 diabetes (dated by TCRdb to the late 2010s). Notes on the research overall: Mean age, gender distribution, total cell number and subset yield did not differ between patients and healthy donors. A total of under 140,000,000 sorted cells were examined across all samples, and the number of cells per subset was strongly correlated with RNA yield. The study compared TCRB repertoires of sorted circulating CD4+ T cell subsets between recently diagnosed type 1 diabetes patients and matched healthy donors. Naive and central memory subsets were obtained from all 30 or so donors, but regulatory and stem cell-like memory subsets were isolated from only 8 patients and roughly 8 healthy donors. Beyond this particular receptor, the publication reports: The naive, central memory and regulatory TCRB repertoires appeared to resemble one another more closely among patients than among healthy donors. HLA sub-analyses involved small numbers of individuals, so any influence of HLA type on TCRB rearrangement remained unresolved. At VDJ recombination sites, type 1 diabetes patients had fewer insertions and more deleted nucleotides, which implies abnormalities in thymic rearrangement. Because cDNA rather than genomic DNA was sequenced, highly expressing activated cells could have been over-represented, although no difference in activation and CD3 levels was found between groups. Shorter templates might have been favored by PCR, but patient and control samples were amplified and corrected together, so both groups would have been affected equally by any skew. A moderate but significant shortening of TCRB CDR3 length was observed in type 1 diabetes patients in all four CD4+ subsets.

A single peripheral blood draw of around 120 mL on average was collected from each donor into heparinised tubes. Using a panel that included CD45RO, CCR7, CD25, CD127, CD95 and CD27, naive, central memory, regulatory and stem cell-like memory CD4+ T cells were sorted on a BD FACSAria II. Every sorted population had a purity above 95%. PBMCs were separated immediately by Lymphoprep density gradient centrifugation and were stained directly, without being cultured. To minimize batch effects, samples were stained and sorted in pairs, one healthy donor with one patient per experiment. The High Capacity cDNA Reverse Transcription Kit was used to reverse transcribe all of the isolated RNA, meaning that expressed TCRB transcripts were what got sequenced. For stem cell-like memory T cell samples, survey-depth immunoSEQ sequencing was used, averaging about 990,000 total reads per sample. Sorted cells were lysed in RLT buffer and RNA was extracted with DNase-treated RNeasy Micro or Mini kits, depending on cell number. To prevent cross-contamination, each cell subset was processed individually, whereas patient and healthy donor samples were processed jointly. Using the immunoSEQ multiplex PCR, TCRB sequences were amplified from cDNA into 87-bp fragments spanning the CDR3 region. The amplicons were sequenced using the Illumina HiSeq platform. On the study's bioinformatics: PCR bias was computationally corrected using synthetic template baselines, reads within Hamming distance 2 were collapsed, and singletons that could not be merged were discarded. Reads were aligned against IMGT to assign V, D and J genes, CDR3 length and insertions or deletions at six rearrangement sites. Within each subset, clonotype counts were normalized to sorted cell number, after which true diversity and Gini coefficients were computed with the tcR R package. The overlap coefficient, calculated on TCRB nucleotide sequences, was used to measure repertoire sharing. TCRdb retrieved this table from immuneACCESS and kept in-frame rearrangements only. Not all clones are present; in checked studies, unresolved V genes account for under half, and no reason is known for the remainder. The V and J calls and clone size are taken from that table; D and trimming were inferred from the DNA. In all, the sample holds some 100,000 clones, and roughly 40% of those were seen once. The ten largest make up 0.06% to 0.075% of the sample.

The CDR1 and CDR2 encoded by the germline V gene are SGHTA and FQGNSA. From cysteine to phenylalanine, the CDR3 is 16 amino acids long. Only the CDR3 part of the read is kept: 48 bases, read in frame from the first base. Ends trimmed: V by 4 bases, J by 0 bases; bases unmatched to a gene: 7. This clone was counted a few times. No antigen is known for it. Base qualities are not provided; no much larger clone lies one nucleotide away. Sequencing was carried out using stem cell memory CD4+ T cells from blood. In the paper's terms, the cell subset or site label means: stem cell-like memory CD4+ T cells. The clonotype originates from a young woman in good health. This chain joins TRBV7-2 to TRBJ1-2, and TRBD1 matches 8 of the central bases. The DNA reads TGTGCCAGCAGCTCCAGGGGGCTTGGTTCTAACTATGGCTACACCTTC. Its coded protein is CASSSRGLGSNYGYTF.